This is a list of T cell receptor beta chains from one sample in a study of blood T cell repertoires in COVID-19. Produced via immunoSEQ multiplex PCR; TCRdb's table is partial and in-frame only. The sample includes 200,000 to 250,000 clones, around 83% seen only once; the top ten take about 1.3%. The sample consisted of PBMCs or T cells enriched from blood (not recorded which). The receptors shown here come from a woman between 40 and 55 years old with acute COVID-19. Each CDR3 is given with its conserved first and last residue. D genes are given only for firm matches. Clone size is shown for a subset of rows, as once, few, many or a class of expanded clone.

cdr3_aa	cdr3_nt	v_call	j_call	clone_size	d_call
CASSMGQVNTEAFF	TGTGCCAGTAGTATGGGCCAAGTGAACACTGAAGCTTTCTTT	TRBV19	TRBJ1-1	once	NA
CASWTPNTGELFF	TGTGCCAGTTGGACTCCGAACACCGGGGAGCTGTTTTTT	TRBV19	TRBJ2-2	NA	NA
CASSLAGALAFNEQFF	TGTGCCAGCAGCTTGGCCGGAGCTCTCGCGTTCAATGAGCAGTTCTTC	TRBV5-4	TRBJ2-1	NA	NA
CASSVGLGTPYEQYF	TGTGCCAGCAGCGTCGGATTAGGGACACCCTACGAGCAGTACTTC	TRBV9	TRBJ2-7	few	NA
CASSVRGGNTEAFF	TGTGCCAGCAGCGTCAGGGGTGGGAACACTGAAGCTTTCTTT	TRBV7-2	TRBJ1-1	once	NA
CASRAERTYF	TGTGCCAGCAGAGCGGAAAGGACGTACTTC	TRBV6-5	TRBJ2-5	NA	NA
CASSYAGGQGRIPNTIYF	TGTGCCAGCAGTTACGCAGGGGGACAGGGGAGGATTCCAAACACCATATATTTT	TRBV6-7	TRBJ1-3	once	TRBD1
CASRSGPTGGYEQYF	TGTGCCAGCAGGTCGGGACCAACCGGGGGCTACGAGCAGTACTTC	TRBV27	TRBJ2-7	few	NA
CASSVDSTGELFF	TGTGCCAGCAGCGTAGACTCAACCGGGGAGCTGTTTTTT	TRBV9	TRBJ2-2	NA	NA
CASSVGGTGWAEAFF	TGTGCCAGCAGCGTCGGGGGGACCGGTTGGGCTGAAGCTTTCTTT	TRBV9	TRBJ1-1	NA	NA
CASSEAGPEGELFF	TGTGCCAGCAGTGAAGCTGGACCTGAGGGGGAACTGTTTTTT	TRBV2	TRBJ1-4	NA	NA
CAAPEGNTEAFF	TGTGCCGCCCCAGAGGGCAACACTGAAGCTTTCTTT	TRBV9	TRBJ1-1	NA	NA
CAWGQLRNEQYF	TGTGCCTGGGGGCAACTGAGGAACGAGCAGTACTTC	TRBV30	TRBJ2-7	NA	NA
CASSSSGVETQYF	TGTGCCAGCAGCTCTAGCGGGGTGGAGACCCAGTACTTC	TRBV7-2	TRBJ2-5	NA	TRBD2
CASSEAGQGDNYEQYF	TGTGCCAGCAGTGAAGCTGGACAGGGAGATAATTACGAGCAGTACTTC	TRBV2	TRBJ2-7	few	TRBD1
CASSRRAANEKLFF	TGTGCCAGCAGCAGACGCGCGGCTAATGAAAAACTGTTTTTT	TRBV5-8	TRBJ1-4	NA	NA
CASSRQYNEQFF	TGTGCCAGCAGCCGACAGTACAATGAGCAGTTCTTC	TRBV11-2	TRBJ2-1	NA	NA
CASSLRGAETQYF	TGTGCCAGCAGTTTACGGGGGGCTGAGACCCAGTACTTC	TRBV12-3/TRBV12-4	TRBJ2-5	NA	NA
CASTGAGGLSYEQYF	TGTGCCAGCACCGGGGCGGGGGGACTATCCTACGAGCAGTACTTC	TRBV28	TRBJ2-7	NA	TRBD2
CASIGTSGRGSYEQYF	TGTGCCAGCATTGGGACTAGCGGGAGGGGATCCTACGAGCAGTACTTC	TRBV27	TRBJ2-7	NA	TRBD2
CASSDLAVYNEQFF	TGCGCCAGCAGTGATCTAGCTGTCTACAATGAGCAGTTCTTC	TRBV10-2	TRBJ2-1	NA	NA
CASSPRVTGELFF	TGTGCCAGCAGTCCCCGGGTCACCGGGGAGCTGTTTTTT	TRBV27	TRBJ2-2	once	NA
CASSSGGAQETQYF	TGCGCCAGCAGCTCCGGGGGGGCCCAGGAGACCCAGTACTTC	TRBV5-1	TRBJ2-5	NA	TRBD2
CASSFILAGVGDEQYF	TGTGCCAGCAGCTTTATACTAGCGGGAGTAGGGGACGAGCAGTACTTC	TRBV11-2	TRBJ2-7	NA	TRBD2